These T cell receptor beta chains were read from a single sample in a study of regulatory T cells in long-lasting Graves disease. TCRdb re-derived calls from the multiplex PCR reads in MiXCR, one entry per CDR3 protein. The sample has 410,000 or so distinct CDR3 sequences, 14% to 15% seen once. The same sample was also used in a study of T cells in Graves' hyperthyroidism and ophthalmopathy.

The sample was peripheral blood mononuclear cells (PBMCs), taken at new diagnosis, from a patient treated with antithyroid drugs. These TCRs come from a woman in her 30s with Graves disease. CDR3s include the opening cysteine and the closing phenylalanine or tryptophan. A D gene is named only where the DNA matches it firmly. The listing skips clone size in some rows; elsewhere it reads once, few, many or a size class.

v_gene	d_gene	j_gene	abundance	CDR3nt	CDR3aa
TRBV10-1	TRBD2	TRBJ2-7	few	TGCGCCAGCAGTGATGGGACTAGCGGATCCTACGAGCAGTACTTC	CASSDGTSGSYEQYF
TRBV6-5	TRBD1	TRBJ1-4	many	TGTGCCAGCAGTTACTCAATTCGTCCCGGGACAGGGTCTAATGAAAAACTGTTTTTT	CASSYSIRPGTGSNEKLFF
TRBV19	-	TRBJ1-2	-	TGTGCCAGTAGGCCGGCGAGAATTTTAACTTTTTATGGCTACACCTTC	CASRPARILTFYGYTF
TRBV28	TRBD1	TRBJ2-3	many	TGTGCCAGCAGTCTTCCAGGGGGATATACGCAGTATTTT	CASSLPGGYTQYF
TRBV28	-	TRBJ1-2	-	TGTGCCAGCAGTCCCCAAAGTCCCCTCCATCCATATGGCTACACCTTC	CASSPQSPLHPYGYTF
TRBV11-2	-	TRBJ2-7	many	TGTGCCAGCAGCGAGGGGAGACAGACCTACGAGCAGTACTTC	CASSEGRQTYEQYF
TRBV11-2	-	TRBJ2-5	many	TGTGCCAGCAGCCGGACACCGAAGAAGGGGGAGACCCAGTACTTC	CASSRTPKKGETQYF
TRBV7-3	-	TRBJ2-2	many	TGTGCCAGCAGATCCGACAGAAACACCGGGGAGCTGTTTTTT	CASRSDRNTGELFF
TRBV28	-	TRBJ2-7	many	TGTGCCAGCAGTCCTTCCGGGATATTATCCTACGAGCAGTACTTC	CASSPSGILSYEQYF
TRBV20-1	TRBD2	TRBJ2-3	many	TGCAGTGCTTCTCCGGGACTAGGGCGAAACACAGATACGCAGTATTTT	CSASPGLGRNTDTQYF
TRBV9	TRBD2	TRBJ2-7	-	TGTGCCAGCAGCGTAACTAGCGGGAGGGCCCCTATGGCCGAGCAGTACTTC	CASSVTSGRAPMAEQYF
TRBV5-1	-	TRBJ1-2	few	TGCGCCAGCAGCTCCACCGGACCCGGTGGGTATGGCTACACCTTC	CASSSTGPGGYGYTF
TRBV24-1	-	TRBJ2-3	-	TGTGCCACCAGTGATGTAAGGGATACGCAGTATTTT	CATSDVRDTQYF
TRBV24-1	TRBD1	TRBJ2-3	few	TGTGCCACCAGCGGGACAGGGCTCACAGATACGCAGTATTTT	CATSGTGLTDTQYF
TRBV11-3	-	TRBJ1-4	many	TGTGCCAGCAGCTCACGGGGAGGAAATGAAAAACTGTTTTTT	CASSSRGGNEKLFF
TRBV20-1	TRBD1	TRBJ2-7	-	TGCAGTGCCATGGTCTCCGACAGGGCGTCCTACGAGCAGTACTTC	CSAMVSDRASYEQYF